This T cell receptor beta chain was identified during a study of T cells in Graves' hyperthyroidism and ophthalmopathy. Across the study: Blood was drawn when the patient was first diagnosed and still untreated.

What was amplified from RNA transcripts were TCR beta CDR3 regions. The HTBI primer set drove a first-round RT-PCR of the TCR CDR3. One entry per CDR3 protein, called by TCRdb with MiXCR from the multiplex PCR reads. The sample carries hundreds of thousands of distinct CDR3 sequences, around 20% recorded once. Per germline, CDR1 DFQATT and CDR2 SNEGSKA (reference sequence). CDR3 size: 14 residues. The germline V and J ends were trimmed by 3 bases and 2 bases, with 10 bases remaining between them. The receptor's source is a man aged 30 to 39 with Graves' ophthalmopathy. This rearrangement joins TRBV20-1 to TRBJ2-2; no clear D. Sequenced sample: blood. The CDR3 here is CSASRTANTGELFF. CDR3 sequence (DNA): TGCAGTGCTAGCCGAACTGCTAACACCGGGGAGCTGTTTTTT.